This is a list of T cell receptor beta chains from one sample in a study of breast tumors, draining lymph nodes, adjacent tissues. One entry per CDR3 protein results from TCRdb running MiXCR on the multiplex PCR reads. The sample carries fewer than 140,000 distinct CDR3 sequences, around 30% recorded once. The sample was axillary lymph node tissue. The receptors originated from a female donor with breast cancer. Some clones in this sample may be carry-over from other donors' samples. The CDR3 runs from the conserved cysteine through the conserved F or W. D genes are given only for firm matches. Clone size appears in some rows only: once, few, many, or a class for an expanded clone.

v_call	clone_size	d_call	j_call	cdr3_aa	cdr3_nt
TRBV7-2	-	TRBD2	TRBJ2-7	CASSLVGGRAQGEQYF	TGTGCCAGCAGCTTAGTCGGCGGGAGAGCGCAAGGCGAGCAGTACTTC
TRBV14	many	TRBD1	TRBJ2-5	CASSQSRWQGDQETQYF	TGTGCCAGCAGCCAATCCCGTTGGCAGGGGGACCAAGAGACCCAGTACTTC
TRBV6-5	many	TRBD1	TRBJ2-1	CASSYVTGVHEQFF	TGTGCCAGCAGTTACGTAACAGGGGTCCATGAGCAGTTCTTC
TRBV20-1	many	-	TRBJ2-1	CSASPGPNEQFF	TGCAGTGCTAGTCCCGGCCCAAATGAGCAGTTCTTC
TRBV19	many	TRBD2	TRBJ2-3	CASSGGSPGTDTQYF	TGTGCCAGTAGCGGGGGGTCCCCTGGCACAGATACGCAGTATTTT
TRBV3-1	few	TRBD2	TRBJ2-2	CASSQALPGLEDTGELFF	TGTGCCAGCAGCCAAGCCCTTCCTGGACTAGAGGACACCGGGGAGCTGTTTTTT
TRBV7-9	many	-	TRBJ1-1	CASSLAGGRTEAFF	TGTGCCAGCAGCTTAGCAGGCGGACGGACTGAAGCTTTCTTT
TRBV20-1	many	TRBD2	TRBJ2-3	CSARDLGLANTDTQYF	TGCAGTGCTAGAGATCTGGGACTAGCCAACACAGATACGCAGTATTTT
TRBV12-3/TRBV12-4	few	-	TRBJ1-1	CASSPGGPNTEAFF	TGTGCCAGCAGCCCCGGGGGGCCGAACACTGAAGCTTTCTTT
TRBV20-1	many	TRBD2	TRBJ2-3	CSAPTSGGDTQYF	TGCAGTGCTCCGACTAGCGGGGGAGATACGCAGTATTTT
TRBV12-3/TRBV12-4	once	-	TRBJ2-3	CASSFSGGSDTQYF	TGTGCCAGCAGTTTCTCTGGCGGTTCTGATACGCAGTATTTT
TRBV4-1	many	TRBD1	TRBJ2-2	CASSYGQGAGELFF	TGCGCCAGCAGCTACGGACAGGGAGCCGGGGAGCTGTTTTTT
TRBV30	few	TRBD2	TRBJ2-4	CAWVERSSGRNIQYF	TGTGCCTGGGTTGAAAGGTCTAGCGGGAGGAACATTCAGTACTTC
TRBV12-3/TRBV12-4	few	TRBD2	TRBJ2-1	CAKGLAGHNEQFF	TGTGCCAAGGGACTAGCGGGGCACAATGAGCAGTTCTTC
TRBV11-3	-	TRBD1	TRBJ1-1	CASSLGQGGWTEAFF	TGTGCCAGCAGCTTAGGCCAGGGGGGATGGACTGAAGCTTTCTTT
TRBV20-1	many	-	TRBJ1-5	CSARTANQPQHF	TGCAGTGCTAGGACAGCTAATCAGCCCCAGCATTTT
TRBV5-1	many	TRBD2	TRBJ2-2	CASIGLAGDLNTGELFF	TGCGCCAGCATCGGACTAGCGGGAGACCTTAACACCGGGGAGCTGTTTTTT
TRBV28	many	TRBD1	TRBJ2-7	CASSLSTGQGVRSNF	TGTGCCAGCAGTTTATCCACCGGACAGGGAGTACGATCGAACTTC
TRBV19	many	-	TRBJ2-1	CASSRQSSYNEQFF	TGTGCCAGTAGTAGACAGAGCTCCTACAATGAGCAGTTCTTC
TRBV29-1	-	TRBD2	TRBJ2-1	CSFSGLAGHNNEQFF	TGCAGCTTCTCGGGGTTAGCGGGTCACAACAATGAGCAGTTCTTC
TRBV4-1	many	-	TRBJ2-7	CASSLGSAYEQYF	TGCGCCAGCAGCCTGGGTTCCGCCTACGAGCAGTACTTC
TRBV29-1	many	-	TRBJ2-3	CSVLTDTQYF	TGCAGCGTCTTAACAGATACGCAGTATTTT
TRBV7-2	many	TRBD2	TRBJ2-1	CASSPTSGYNEQFF	TGTGCCAGCAGCCCGACTAGCGGTTACAATGAGCAGTTCTTC
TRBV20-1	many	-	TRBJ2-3	CSASGGALDTQYF	TGCAGTGCTAGTGGGGGGGCCCTAGATACGCAGTATTTT
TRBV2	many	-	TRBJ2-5	CASSEARGQETQYF	TGTGCCAGCAGTGAAGCCCGGGGCCAAGAGACCCAGTACTTC
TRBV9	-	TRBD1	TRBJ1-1	CASSVGAGGRPNTEAFF	TGTGCCAGCAGCGTAGGTGCAGGGGGCCGACCGAACACTGAAGCTTTCTTT
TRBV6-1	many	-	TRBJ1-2	CASSVRQTYYGYTF	TGTGCCAGCAGTGTTCGGCAGACGTACTATGGCTACACCTTC
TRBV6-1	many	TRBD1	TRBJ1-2	CASSPDRVYGYTF	TGTGCCAGCAGTCCCGACAGGGTCTATGGCTACACCTTC
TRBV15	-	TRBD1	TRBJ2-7	CATSRNRGTDEQYF	TGTGCCACCAGCAGAAACAGGGGGACGGACGAGCAGTACTTC
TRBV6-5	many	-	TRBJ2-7	CASSYFFPDQGSYEQYF	TGTGCCAGCAGTTACTTTTTTCCGGATCAGGGTTCATACGAGCAGTACTTC
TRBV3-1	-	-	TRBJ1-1	CASSPRDLNTEAFF	TGTGCCAGCAGCCCAAGGGACTTGAACACTGAAGCTTTCTTT
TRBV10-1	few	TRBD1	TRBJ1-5	CASSSDREVDQPQHF	TGCGCCAGCAGTTCCGACAGGGAGGTCGATCAGCCCCAGCATTTT
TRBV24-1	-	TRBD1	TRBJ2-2	CATSETGGSSGELFF	TGTGCCACCAGCGAGACAGGGGGAAGCTCTGGGGAGCTGTTTTTT
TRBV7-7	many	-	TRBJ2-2	CASSLAPATGELFF	TGTGCTAGCAGCTTAGCGCCTGCTACCGGGGAGCTGTTTTTT
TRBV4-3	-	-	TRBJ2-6	CASSQDLAAYVLTF	TGCGCCAGCAGCCAAGATCTGGCGGCCTACGTCCTGACTTTC
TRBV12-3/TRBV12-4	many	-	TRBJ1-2	CASSRDRLKYGYTF	TGTGCCAGCAGTCGGGACCGGCTCAAATATGGCTACACCTTC
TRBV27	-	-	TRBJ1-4	CASSSRGATNKKLFF	TGTGCCAGCAGTTCAAGGGGAGCAACTAATAAAAAACTGTTTTTT
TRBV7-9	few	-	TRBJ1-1	CASSHYLDTHTEAFF	TGTGCCAGCAGCCATTACCTGGACACCCACACTGAAGCTTTCTTT
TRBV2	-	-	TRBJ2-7	CAGSRTGGYEQYF	TGTGCCGGCAGCAGGACTGGCGGCTACGAGCAGTACTTC
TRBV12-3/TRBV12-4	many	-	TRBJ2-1	CASSLPSGTPYNEQFF	TGTGCCAGCAGTTTACCATCAGGGACCCCTTACAATGAGCAGTTCTTC
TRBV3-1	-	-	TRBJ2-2	CASSPTTGIGELLF	TGTGCCAGCAGCCCCACCACAGGCATCGGGGAGCTGCTTTTT
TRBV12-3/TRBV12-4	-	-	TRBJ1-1	CASSDFQGTEAFF	TGTGCCAGCAGCGACTTTCAGGGTACTGAAGCTTTCTTT
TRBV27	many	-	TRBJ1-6	CASSLITVGNSPLHF	TGTGCCAGCAGTTTAATTACAGTGGGTAATTCACCCCTCCACTTT
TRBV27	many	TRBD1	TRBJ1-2	CASSFPTGVGYTF	TGTGCCAGCAGTTTTCCTACAGGGGTCGGCTACACCTTC
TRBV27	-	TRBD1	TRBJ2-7	CASTRTGGHYEQYF	TGTGCCAGCACTAGGACAGGGGGCCACTACGAGCAGTACTTC
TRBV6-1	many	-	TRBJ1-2	CASSEVGGQGHGYTF	TGTGCCAGCAGTGAAGTTGGAGGGCAGGGTCATGGCTACACCTTC
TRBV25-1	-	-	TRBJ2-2	CASSPDPGGGGELFF	TGTGCCAGCAGCCCAGACCCCGGTGGGGGCGGGGAGCTGTTTTTT
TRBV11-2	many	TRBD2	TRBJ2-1	CASSSGTSGPSSYNEQFF	TGTGCCAGCAGTTCCGGGACTAGCGGGCCTAGCTCCTACAATGAGCAGTTCTTC
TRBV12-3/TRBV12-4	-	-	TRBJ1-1	CASSLPLGVSEAFF	TGTGCCAGCAGTTTGCCCCTTGGGGTATCTGAAGCTTTCTTT
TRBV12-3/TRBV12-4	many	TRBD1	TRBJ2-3	CASSHRGDTQYF	TGTGCCAGCAGCCACAGGGGAGATACGCAGTATTTT
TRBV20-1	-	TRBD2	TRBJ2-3	CSASSGSITAAQYF	TGCAGTGCTAGTAGCGGGAGCATCACAGCTGCGCAGTATTTT
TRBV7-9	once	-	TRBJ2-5	CASSFGGGTEPQTF	-
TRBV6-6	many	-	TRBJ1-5	CASSPSDLADYSNQPQHF	TGTGCCAGCAGTCCGAGTGATTTGGCCGATTATAGCAATCAGCCCCAGCATTTT
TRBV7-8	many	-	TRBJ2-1	CASSLASRRKTYNEQFF	TGTGCCAGCAGCTTAGCGTCGAGACGGAAGACCTACAATGAGCAGTTCTTC
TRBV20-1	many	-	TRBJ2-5	CTVSQGGQETQYF	TGCACCGTCTCCCAAGGCGGCCAAGAGACCCAGTACTTC